This is a list of T cell receptor beta chains from one sample in a study of T-cell reconstitution after alpha-beta-depleted transplantation in children. Each CDR3 protein is one row after TCRdb ran MiXCR on the PCR reads. The data contain 420,000 or so distinct CDR3 sequences, under 13% of them singletons. Here the sequenced sample was PBMCs from the stem cell graft donor, taken from the stem cell graft. The receptors were sampled from a human donor who donated a stem cell graft to a child with acute myeloid leukemia. The CDR3 runs from the conserved cysteine through the conserved F or W. A D gene is named only where the DNA matches it firmly. Some rows have no size entry. The others give once, few or many, or a class for an expanded clone.

j_gene | v_gene | abundance | d_gene | CDR3nt | CDR3aa
TRBJ1-5 | TRBV2 | few | - | TGTGCCAGCAGAGGGGACTCAACTTATCAGCCCCAGCATTTT | CASRGDSTYQPQHF
TRBJ2-7 | TRBV20-1 | few | - | TGCAGTGCTCCGGAAGGACAGTCGCCCTACGAGCAGTACTTC | CSAPEGQSPYEQYF
TRBJ2-7 | TRBV18 | - | - | TGTGCCAGCTCACCACCGCAGGTCTACGAGCAGTACTTC | CASSPPQVYEQYF
TRBJ1-1 | TRBV5-1 | - | TRBD1 | TGCGCCAGCAGCTTGTGGACAGGGGCCCAACTCTTGGGCACTGAAGCTTTCTTT | CASSLWTGAQLLGTEAFF
TRBJ2-3 | TRBV4-3 | few | TRBD2 | TGCGCCAGCAGCCAGCGAGCGGGAGTTACGGATACGCAGTATTTT | CASSQRAGVTDTQYF
TRBJ2-1 | TRBV11-2 | - | TRBD2 | TGTGCCAGCAGCTTAGCCCCGGGACTAGCGGAATACAATGAGCAGTTCTTC | CASSLAPGLAEYNEQFF
TRBJ2-1 | TRBV5-1 | few | - | TGCGCCAGCAGCGAACCTAGCTACAATGAGCAGTTCTTC | CASSEPSYNEQFF
TRBJ2-5 | TRBV10-3 | many | TRBD2 | TGTGCCATCAGTGAACCTAGCGGGGGCCGCCAAGAGACCCAGTACTTC | CAISEPSGGRQETQYF
TRBJ2-5 | TRBV11-2 | - | TRBD1 | TGTGCCAGCAGCTCCACAGGGGACCGAGAGACCCAGTACTTC | CASSSTGDRETQYF
TRBJ2-2 | TRBV4-1 | few | - | TGCGCCAGCAGCCAAGATGGGGCCGCGAACACCGGGGAGCTGTTTTTT | CASSQDGAANTGELFF
TRBJ2-7 | TRBV30 | few | TRBD1 | TGTGCCTGGAGTGTACGACAGGGGAAGGACGAGCAGTACTTC | CAWSVRQGKDEQYF
TRBJ2-7 | TRBV3-1 | few | TRBD2 | TGTGCCAGCAGCCAGACTAGCGGGAGACAATACGAGCAGTACTTC | CASSQTSGRQYEQYF
TRBJ2-3 | TRBV29-1 | many | TRBD1 | TGCAGCACAGGACAGGGAGGAGATACGCAGTATTTT | CSTGQGGDTQYF
TRBJ1-4 | TRBV20-1 | few | - | TGCAGTGCCCCCAGGAGGTCGGGAGATGAAAAACTGTTTTTT | CSAPRRSGDEKLFF
TRBJ1-6 | TRBV4-1 | - | TRBD1 | TGCGCCAGCAGTCTTTTGACAGGGGGAAGTGGTTCCTATAATTCACCCCTCCACTTT | CASSLLTGGSGSYNSPLHF
TRBJ1-5 | TRBV7-8 | few | - | TGTGCCAGCAGCTTCCCAGGGGTTAGCAATCAGCCCCAGCATTTT | CASSFPGVSNQPQHF
TRBJ1-4 | TRBV9 | - | - | TGTGCCAGCAGCGTAGGATTACAGTCGGATGAAAAACTGTTTTTT | CASSVGLQSDEKLFF
TRBJ2-2 | TRBV18 | - | - | TGTGCCAGCTCACCGAGGTTCCCCGGGGAGCTGTTTTTT | CASSPRFPGELFF